This is a list of T cell receptor beta chains from one sample in a study of identical twins. TCRdb called the 5' RACE reads again in MiXCR, with one record for every CDR3 protein. This sample has hundreds of thousands of distinct CDR3 sequences, with approximately 25% found just once. These data are also associated with another study on T cells expressing NK-cell markers.

The specimen was CD4+ T cells sorted from blood. All receptors derive from a woman aged 18-29 years in good health. Each CDR3 is given with its conserved first and last residue. A D gene is named only where the DNA matches it firmly. Not all rows give a size; the values are once, few, many and, for expanded clones, a class.

size,D,J,V,CDR3,DNA
few,TRBD2,TRBJ2-7,TRBV20-1,CSARTRAEQYF,TGCAGTGCCAGGACTAGAGCCGAGCAGTACTTC
few,.,TRBJ1-5,TRBV7-6,CASSLRGAQPQHF,TGTGCCAGCAGCTTAAGAGGTGCTCAGCCCCAGCATTTT
few,.,TRBJ2-3,TRBV3-1,CASSQGKGDTQYF,TGTGCCAGCAGCCAAGGGAAGGGGGATACGCAGTATTTT
few,.,TRBJ1-2,TRBV10-3,CAIRFLGLSAVYGYTF,TGTGCCATCAGATTCTTGGGACTTTCCGCCGTCTATGGCTACACCTTC
.,TRBD2,TRBJ2-1,TRBV28,CASSLAATGDNEQFF,TGTGCCAGCAGCCTAGCGGCCACCGGGGACAATGAGCAGTTCTTC
.,.,TRBJ1-1,TRBV5-1,CASSSWEGLSTEAFF,TGCGCCAGCAGCTCTTGGGAAGGGTTGAGCACTGAAGCTTTCTTT
.,TRBD2,TRBJ2-5,TRBV5-1,CASSLTPAGGGETQYF,TGCGCCAGCAGCTTGACTCCAGCGGGGGGGGGAGAGACCCAGTACTTC
few,.,TRBJ2-1,TRBV5-5,CASSKTGRKSYNEQFF,TGTGCCAGCAGCAAAACCGGACGGAAATCCTACAATGAGCAGTTCTTC
.,.,TRBJ2-7,TRBV11-2,CASSDGLRSGEQYF,TGTGCCAGCAGCGACGGACTCAGATCAGGAGAGCAGTACTTC
.,.,TRBJ2-2,TRBV5-8,CASSLVLTGGTGELFF,TGTGCCAGCAGCTTGGTGCTCACAGGCGGGACCGGGGAGCTGTTTTTT
.,TRBD2,TRBJ2-1,TRBV25-1,CASTSLAGHEQFF,TGTGCCAGCACCAGCCTAGCGGGACATGAGCAGTTCTTC
.,TRBD1,TRBJ2-4,TRBV5-1,CASSLPGQGNIQYF,TGCGCCAGCAGCTTACCGGGACAGGGAAACATTCAGTACTTC
.,.,TRBJ2-7,TRBV5-1,CASSFSEQHF,TGCGCCAGCAGCTTCTCCGAGCAGCACTTC
few,.,TRBJ1-1,TRBV20-1,CSAPGRGAAEAFF,TGCAGTGCCCCGGGCAGGGGTGCAGCTGAAGCTTTCTTT
.,.,TRBJ2-3,TRBV7-9,CASSLFLDRPQDTQYF,TGTGCCAGCAGCCTCTTCCTCGATAGACCACAAGATACGCAGTATTTT
few,.,TRBJ1-1,TRBV12-3/TRBV12-4,CASRLTTVTEAFF,TGTGCCAGCAGACTTACGACCGTCACTGAAGCTTTCTTT
.,.,TRBJ2-2,TRBV6-1,CASHLERGDPGELFF,TGTGCCAGCCACCTAGAGAGAGGGGACCCCGGGGAGCTGTTTTTT
few,.,TRBJ2-1,TRBV3-1,CASSHLSGEQFF,TGTGCCAGCAGCCATCTATCGGGTGAGCAGTTCTTC
many,.,TRBJ2-3,TRBV2,CASSGDNTDTQYF,TGTGCCAGCAGCGGGGACAACACAGATACGCAGTATTTT
few,.,TRBJ1-1,TRBV10-3,CAISGQTLNTEAFF,TGTGCCATCAGTGGACAGACGCTGAACACTGAAGCTTTCTTT
.,TRBD1,TRBJ1-2,TRBV6-1,CASTTGDRKGGYTF,TGTGCCAGCACCACCGGGGACAGAAAAGGTGGCTACACCTTC
.,.,TRBJ2-5,TRBV4-2,CASSLGWKGETQYF,TGTGCCAGCAGCCTAGGTTGGAAAGGGGAGACCCAGTACTTC
.,.,TRBJ2-3,TRBV10-3,CAIAAFTDTQYF,TGTGCCATTGCGGCTTTCACAGATACGCAGTATTTT
.,.,TRBJ2-3,TRBV5-6,CASSLLGPRTRKQYF,TGTGCCAGCAGCTTGTTAGGGCCCCGTACAAGAAAGCAGTATTTT
.,TRBD1,TRBJ2-4,TRBV29-1,CSVIPGQGKNIQYF,TGCAGCGTAATTCCGGGACAGGGAAAAAACATTCAGTACTTC
many,.,TRBJ2-7,TRBV5-1,CASSLQGGEQYF,TGTGCCAGCAGTTTGCAAGGGGGCGAGCAGTACTTC
few,TRBD2,TRBJ2-5,TRBV6-1,CASPPAGGGKETQYF,TGTGCCAGCCCCCCAGCGGGGGGTGGCAAAGAGACCCAGTACTTC
.,.,TRBJ2-7,TRBV5-1,CASSFERGEQYF,TGCGCCAGCAGCTTCGAGAGGGGCGAGCAGTACTTC
.,.,TRBJ2-5,TRBV2,CASSEIRRDRKTQYF,TGTGCCAGCAGTGAGATACGCAGGGACCGAAAGACCCAGTACTTC
.,.,TRBJ2-7,TRBV11-1,CASSHRAAGSHEQYF,TGTGCCAGCAGCCACAGGGCCGCGGGTTCCCACGAGCAGTACTTC
few,TRBD1,TRBJ2-2,TRBV5-5,CASSLLTGGTGELFF,TGTGCCAGCAGCCTTCTCACAGGGGGCACCGGGGAGCTGTTTTTT
few,TRBD1,TRBJ2-5,TRBV6-1,CASSDRQGEETQYF,TGTGCCAGCAGTGATCGACAGGGGGAAGAGACCCAGTACTTC
.,.,TRBJ2-3,TRBV29-1,CSVRRDGPSDTQYF,TGCAGCGTTCGCAGGGATGGACCATCAGATACGCAGTATTTT
.,TRBD1,TRBJ2-2,TRBV6-1,CASSPGTGRTGELFF,TGTGCCAGCAGCCCCGGGACAGGGAGAACCGGGGAGCTGTTTTTT
.,.,TRBJ1-5,TRBV4-3,CASGLGQNQPQHF,TGCGCCAGCGGCCTAGGACAGAATCAGCCCCAGCATTTT
few,.,TRBJ1-4,TRBV5-5,CASSLDRRNEKLFF,TGTGCCAGCAGCCTCGACAGGCGTAATGAAAAACTGTTTTTT
.,TRBD1,TRBJ2-2,TRBV5-1,CASSRDRTTGELFF,TGCGCCAGCAGCCGGGACAGGACCACCGGGGAGCTGTTTTTT
.,.,TRBJ2-3,TRBV30,CAWTASTDTQYF,TGTGCCTGGACCGCTTCCACAGATACGCAGTATTTT
few,TRBD1,TRBJ2-2,TRBV5-6,CASSPRTGASTGELFF,TGTGCCAGCAGCCCCAGGACAGGGGCCTCTACCGGGGAGCTGTTTTTT
.,.,TRBJ2-1,TRBV5-1,CASRWRVRNEQFF,TGCGCCAGCAGGTGGCGGGTCCGCAATGAGCAGTTCTTC
.,.,TRBJ1-2,TRBV12-3/TRBV12-4,CASSPLVETGYTF,TGTGCCAGCAGCCCCCTCGTAGAGACAGGCTACACCTTC
.,.,TRBJ1-1,TRBV10-3,CAISGGPEAFF,TGTGCCATCAGTGGGGGACCTGAAGCTTTCTTT
many,TRBD1,TRBJ2-5,TRBV20-1,CSARDVGRGETQYF,TGCAGTGCTAGAGATGTAGGCAGGGGGGAGACCCAGTACTTC
few,.,TRBJ2-3,TRBV7-8,CASSLARVADTQYF,TGTGCCAGCAGCTTAGCGAGGGTGGCAGATACGCAGTATTTT
.,TRBD1,TRBJ2-5,TRBV20-1,CSAETGDRKTQYF,TGCAGTGCGGAAACAGGGGATAGGAAGACCCAGTACTTC